The 7 T cell receptor beta chains presented below share a single source sample, sequenced in a study of T cell changes during pregnancy in multiple sclerosis (dated by TCRdb to between 2017 and 2020). The library came from the immunoSEQ multiplex PCR assay. Here the immuneACCESS table is served through TCRdb, limited to in-frame sequences with V and J called. Missing clones are a known gap in these copies; in checked studies unresolved V genes cover under half, and the rest lacks a known reason. This sample lists 39,000 or so clones; approximately 94% were detected once. Roughly 8.1% of the sample goes to the ten largest clones. The sample here was CD8+ T cells from peripheral blood mononuclear cells, taken in the third trimester of pregnancy. The receptors shown here come from a female donor with multiple sclerosis, enrolled in a pregnancy study.

The chain employs TRBV9 and TRBJ2-1; D not resolved. Germline assignment: CDR1 SGDLS and CDR2 YYNGEE. CDR3 length: 11 amino acids. Deletions cut 4 bases from V and 8 bases from J, with 7 bases between. CDR3 loop: CASSISYEQFF. The CDR3 DNA follows: TGTGCCAGCAGCATTTCCTATGAGCAGTTCTTC.

Relative to its sample, this clone is large. This rearrangement joins TRBV2 to TRBJ2-5; D is unresolved. Germline assignment: CDR1 SNHLY and CDR2 FYNNEI. V gave up 3 bases and J gave up 2 bases, with 4 bases separating them. The CDR3 length is 12 residues. The CDR3 DNA sequence: TGTGCCAGCAGTGATTATCAAGAGACCCAGTACTTC. This encodes CASSDYQETQYF.

The chain couples TRBV29-1 to TRBJ1-1; TRBD1 is a possible D gene (5 bases). Looked up from germline, CDR1 is SQVTM and CDR2 is ANQGSEA. CDR3 size: 13 residues. Trimming cost V 4 bases and J 1 base, with 10 bases left between them. This chain's CDR3 is CSVAQEQNTEAFF. The CDR3 region has the DNA TGCAGCGTTGCACAGGAGCAGAACACTGAAGCTTTCTTT.

V and J are TRBV6-6 and TRBJ2-5, with 7 bases that match TRBD2. The CDR3 has 13 amino acids. The V gene end was trimmed by 10 bases and the J gene end by 1 base; junction bases not matched to a gene: 6. The germline CDR1 and CDR2 sequences are MNHNY and SVGAGI (reference sequence). CDR3 in DNA: TGTGCCACCCTAGCGGCATTCCAAGAGACCCAGTACTTC. It translates to CATLAAFQETQYF.

This clone was recorded once. The genes are TRBV27 and TRBJ2-7; 7 bases match TRBD1. V was pared by 3 bases and J by 4 bases, with 3 bases of the junction left unmatched. Germline V lookup: CDR1 MNHEY, CDR2 SMNVEV (reference sequence). The CDR3 spans 13 residues. The CDR3 region is CASSFRTGYEQYF. DNA of the CDR3: TGTGCCAGCAGTTTTCGGACAGGTTACGAGCAGTACTTC.

This sequence joins TRBV7-2 and TRBJ2-7; D might be TRBD1 (5 bases). The CDR3 runs to 17 residues. Germline values: CDR1 SGHTA, CDR2 FQGNSA. Trimming took 1 base from V and 6 from J, leaving 22 bases between them. This chain's CDR3 is CASSLGGPASMVAEQYF. The CDR3 DNA follows: TGTGCCAGCAGCTTAGGGGGCCCGGCCTCAATGGTGGCCGAGCAGTACTTC.

V and J are TRBV4-2 and TRBJ2-1, with D possibly TRBD2 on 6 matching bases. The ends were cut back, 0 bases at V and 0 bases at J, with 12 bases in the middle. CDR1 is LGHNA and CDR2 is YNFKEQ in the germline V gene. The CDR3 runs to 17 residues. CDR3: CASSQEISGLSYNEQFF. The CDR3 nucleotides read TGTGCCAGCAGCCAAGAAATTAGCGGACTCTCCTACAATGAGCAGTTCTTC.